The TCR beta chain described here comes from a study of CD8 T cells in ankylosing spondylitis (dated by TCRdb to about 2017). In the study overall: The study profiled T cell receptor beta repertoires in healthy donors and ankylosing spondylitis patients to find disease-linked TCR variants. The full study cohort was made up of approximately 27 ankylosing spondylitis patients and about a hundred healthy donors. Peripheral blood samples were taken, and synovial fluid was additionally collected from ankylosing spondylitis patients. Study-wide conclusions, independent of this receptor: Some of the motif variants had been reported before in the synovial fluid and blood of reactive arthritis patients, a finding that suggests common disease-initiation mechanisms. The disease-linked clones showed a CD8+ phenotype and occurred at relatively low frequencies in peripheral blood. The disease-linked clones were reported as significantly enriched in matched synovial fluid samples from ankylosing spondylitis patients. A TCR beta motif made up of fewer than 10 highly homologous amino acid variants appeared to be characteristic of blood from ankylosing spondylitis patients.

The sequencer was an Illumina HiSeq 2500. TCR beta libraries were prepared by quantitative 5'-RACE with molecular barcodes. The study's processing was this. To identify disease-linked TCR variants, a new computational method was used, one built on a probabilistic model of VDJ rearrangement. Starting from the raw public reads, TCRdb applied fastp trimming at Q25, assembled clones with MiXCR and retained in-frame beta chains. Rows are combined by CDR3 protein, so each entry shows the most common genes and DNA. The V and J calls come from TCRdb's annotation, not from the publication. The sample table records about 450,000 distinct CDR3 sequences; roughly 25% of these occur just once. 0.89% of the sample lies in the top ten. CDR1 and CDR2, looked up from the germline V gene (reference sequence), are GTSNPN and SVGIG. V loses 3 bases at its end and J loses 7 bases; junction bases beyond the gene matches: 3. The CDR3 contains 13 residues, cysteine and phenylalanine counted. Just the 39-base CDR3 DNA is kept, in frame starting at base 1.

About this clonotype itself: There is no known antigen for this receptor. Base qualities are not recorded, but no much larger clone differs from it by a single base.

The material sequenced was blood, either unsorted or a sorted T cell fraction (not recorded which). The chain links TRBV30 with TRBJ2-2, with 9 middle bases fitting TRBD1. This clonotype was sampled from a male donor with ankylosing spondylitis. CDR3 reads: CAWRGQGFGELFF. The DNA reads TGTGCCTGGAGGGGACAGGGATTCGGGGAGCTGTTTTTT. This CDR3, with the reference TRBV30 and TRBJ2-2 proteins standing in past its ends, gives the full variable domain SQTIHQWPATLVQPVGSPLSLECTVEGTSNPNLYWYRQAAGRGLQLLFYSVGIGQISSEVPQNLSASRPQDRQFILSSKKLLLSDSGFYLCAWRGQGFGELFFGEGSRLTVL.